This entry features one T cell receptor beta chain sequence. The table came from immunoSEQ multiplex PCR; TCRdb's copy has only in-frame clones and leaves some out. This sample has hundreds of thousands of clones; approximately 90% occur once, and the top ten carry about 0.01%. The data are from a study of shared T cell receptors in the human thymus. The germline gives CDR1 MNHNS, CDR2 SASEGT. The V end was cut by 8 bases, the J end by 8 bases, with 12 bases between. CDR3 length equals 11 residues. The data also belong to a second study, concerning human thymus T cells.

The specimen sequenced was thymocytes. The origin of this receptor is a boy in the first two years of life with a congenital heart defect. This chain links TRBV6-1 with TRBJ1-2; possible D gene TRBD1, 5 bases. CDR3 sequence (DNA): TGTGCCAGCCCCGGGGGGGAGGGCTACACCTTC. This codes for CASPGGEGYTF.